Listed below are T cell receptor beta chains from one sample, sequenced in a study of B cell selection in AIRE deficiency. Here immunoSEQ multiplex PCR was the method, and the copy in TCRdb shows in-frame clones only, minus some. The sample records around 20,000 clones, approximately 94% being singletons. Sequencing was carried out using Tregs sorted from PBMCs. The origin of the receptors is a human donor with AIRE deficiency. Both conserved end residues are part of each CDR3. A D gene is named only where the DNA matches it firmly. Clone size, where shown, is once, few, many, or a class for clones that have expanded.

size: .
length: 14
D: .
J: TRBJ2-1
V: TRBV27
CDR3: CASSFLGVRNEQFF
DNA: TGTGCCAGCAGTTTTCTGGGAGTACGGAATGAGCAGTTCTTC

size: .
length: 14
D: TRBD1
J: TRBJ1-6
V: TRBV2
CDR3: CASRADRGGSPLHF
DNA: TGTGCCAGCAGGGCCGACAGGGGGGGTTCACCCCTCCACTTT

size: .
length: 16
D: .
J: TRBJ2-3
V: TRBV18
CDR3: CASSQGGGVITDTQYF
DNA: TGTGCCAGCTCCCAGGGCGGAGGGGTCATCACAGATACGCAGTATTTT

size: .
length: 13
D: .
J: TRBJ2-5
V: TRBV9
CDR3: CASSVVGGGTQYF
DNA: TGTGCCAGCAGCGTAGTGGGAGGAGGGACCCAGTACTTC

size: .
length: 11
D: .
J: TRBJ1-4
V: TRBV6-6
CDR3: CASGRNEKLFF
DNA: TGTGCCAGCGGACGCAATGAAAAACTGTTTTTT

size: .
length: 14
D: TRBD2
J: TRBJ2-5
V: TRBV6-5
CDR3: CASSPAWGGETQYF
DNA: TGTGCCAGCAGTCCCGCGTGGGGGGGAGAGACCCAGTACTTC

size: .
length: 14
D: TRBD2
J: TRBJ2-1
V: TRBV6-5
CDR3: CASSRRAGGVEQFF
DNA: TGTGCCAGCAGCCGTAGAGCGGGAGGGGTGGAGCAGTTCTTC

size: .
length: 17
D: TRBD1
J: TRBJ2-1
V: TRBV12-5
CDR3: CASGSSPGQQSYNEQFF
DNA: TGTGCTAGTGGTTCCTCCCCGGGACAGCAATCCTACAATGAGCAGTTCTTC

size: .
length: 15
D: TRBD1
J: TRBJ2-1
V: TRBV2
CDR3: CASSEEGTGNNEQFF
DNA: TGTGCCAGCAGTGAAGAGGGGACAGGGAACAATGAGCAGTTCTTC

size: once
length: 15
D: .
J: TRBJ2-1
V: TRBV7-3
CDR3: CASSLNPQRTNEQFF
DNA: TGTGCCAGCAGCTTAAATCCCCAGCGGACCAATGAGCAGTTCTTC

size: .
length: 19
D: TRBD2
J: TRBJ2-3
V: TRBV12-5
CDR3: CASGFGRVKLDRSTDTQYF
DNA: TGTGCTAGTGGTTTCGGGAGGGTGAAACTGGACAGAAGCACAGATACGCAGTATTTT

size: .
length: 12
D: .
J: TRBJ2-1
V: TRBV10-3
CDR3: CAISEGASQQFF
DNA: TGTGCCATCAGCGAGGGAGCTAGCCAGCAGTTCTTC

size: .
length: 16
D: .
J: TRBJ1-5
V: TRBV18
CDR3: CASSPDVYGGGQPQHF
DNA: TGTGCCAGCTCACCCGATGTGTACGGGGGCGGGCAGCCCCAGCATTTT

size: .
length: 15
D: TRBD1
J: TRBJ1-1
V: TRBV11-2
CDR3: CASTTLGQSNTEAFF
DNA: TGTGCCAGCACGACGTTGGGACAGTCGAACACTGAAGCTTTCTTT

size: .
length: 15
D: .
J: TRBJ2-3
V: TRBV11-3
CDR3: CASSPSGVNADTQYF
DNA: TGTGCCAGCAGCCCGTCGGGAGTTAACGCAGATACGCAGTATTTT

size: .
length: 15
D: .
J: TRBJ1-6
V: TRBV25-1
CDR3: CASSGPQGIHSPLHF
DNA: TGTGCCAGCAGTGGCCCGCAGGGGATTCATTCACCCCTCCACTTT

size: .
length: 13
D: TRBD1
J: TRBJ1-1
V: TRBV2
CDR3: CASTGQANTEAFF
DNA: TGTGCCAGCACCGGACAGGCGAACACTGAAGCTTTCTTT

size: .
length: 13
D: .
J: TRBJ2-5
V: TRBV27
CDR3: CASSLAGTETQYF
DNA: TGTGCCAGCAGTTTGGCAGGGACGGAGACCCAGTACTTC

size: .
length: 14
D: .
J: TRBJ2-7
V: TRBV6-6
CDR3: CASTSTDINQEQYF
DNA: TGTGCCAGCACCTCGACAGACATTAATCAGGAGCAGTACTTC

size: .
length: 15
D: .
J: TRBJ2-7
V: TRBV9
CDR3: CASSVGSGFSREQYF
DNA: TGTGCCAGCAGCGTAGGGTCAGGATTTTCCCGCGAGCAGTACTTC

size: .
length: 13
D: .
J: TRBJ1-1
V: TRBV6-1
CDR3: CASSPGVYTEAFF
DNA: TGTGCCAGCAGTCCTGGGGTTTACACTGAAGCTTTCTTT

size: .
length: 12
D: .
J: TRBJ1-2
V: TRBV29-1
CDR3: CSVTGLGYGYTF
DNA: TGCAGCGTTACAGGGTTAGGCTATGGCTACACCTTC

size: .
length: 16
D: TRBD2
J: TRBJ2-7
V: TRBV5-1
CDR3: CASSARTSGSGYEQYF
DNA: TGCGCCAGCAGCGCCAGGACTAGCGGGAGTGGTTACGAGCAGTACTTC

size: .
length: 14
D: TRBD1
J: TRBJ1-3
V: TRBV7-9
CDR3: CASSLTGGRNTIYF
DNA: TGTGCCAGCAGCTTGACAGGGGGTAGAAACACCATATATTTT

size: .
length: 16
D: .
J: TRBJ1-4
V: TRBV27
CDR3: CASSLSRGVYDEKLFF
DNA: TGTGCCAGCAGTTTATCGCGGGGGGTGTATGATGAAAAACTGTTTTTT

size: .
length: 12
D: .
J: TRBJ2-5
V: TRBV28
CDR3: CAISRDPETQYF
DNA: TGTGCCATCTCCCGGGACCCGGAGACCCAGTACTTC

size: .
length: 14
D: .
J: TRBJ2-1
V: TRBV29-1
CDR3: CSVEYPHSYNEQFF
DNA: TGCAGCGTTGAATACCCTCACTCCTACAATGAGCAGTTCTTC

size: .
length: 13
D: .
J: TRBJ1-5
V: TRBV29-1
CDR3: CSVGLGVGQPQHF
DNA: TGCAGCGTGGGTTTGGGTGTAGGTCAGCCCCAGCATTTT

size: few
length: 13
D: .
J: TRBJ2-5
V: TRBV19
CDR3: CASSMLISETQYF
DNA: TGTGCCAGTAGTATGTTGATATCAGAGACCCAGTACTTC

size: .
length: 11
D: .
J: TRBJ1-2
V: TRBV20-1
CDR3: CSARGTNGYTF
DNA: TGCAGTGCTAGGGGCACGAATGGCTACACCTTC

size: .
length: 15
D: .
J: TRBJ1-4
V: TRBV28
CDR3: CASSPPAPANEKLFF
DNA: TGTGCCAGCAGTCCCCCCGCACCGGCTAATGAAAAACTGTTTTTT

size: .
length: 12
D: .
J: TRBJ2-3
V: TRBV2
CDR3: CASSERVRKGYF
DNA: TGTGCCAGCAGTGAAAGAGTGCGGAAGGGGTATTTT

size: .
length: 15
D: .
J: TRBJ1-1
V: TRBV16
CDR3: CASSRYRRVDTEAFF
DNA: TGTGCCAGCAGCCGATACAGGAGGGTGGACACTGAAGCTTTCTTT

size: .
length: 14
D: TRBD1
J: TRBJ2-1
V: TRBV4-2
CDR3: CASSRWDSFNEQFF
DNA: TGTGCCAGCAGCCGGTGGGACAGCTTCAATGAGCAGTTCTTC

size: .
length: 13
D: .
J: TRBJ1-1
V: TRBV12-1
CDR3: CASPRDSHTEAFF
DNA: TGTGCCAGCCCCAGGGATTCTCACACTGAAGCTTTCTTT

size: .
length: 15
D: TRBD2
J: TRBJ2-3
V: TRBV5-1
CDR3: CASSLGREGRDTQYF
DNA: TGCGCCAGCAGCTTGGGGCGGGAGGGCCGAGATACGCAGTATTTT

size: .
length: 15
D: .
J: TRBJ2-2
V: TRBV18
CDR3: CASSPLTLSTGELFF
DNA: TGTGCCAGCTCACCCTTGACGTTAAGCACCGGGGAGCTGTTTTTT

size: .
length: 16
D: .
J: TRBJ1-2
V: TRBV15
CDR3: CATSRKGQTRIGGYTF
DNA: TGTGCCACCAGCCGAAAGGGACAAACCAGAATCGGTGGCTACACCTTC

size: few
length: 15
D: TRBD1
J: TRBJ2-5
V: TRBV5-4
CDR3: CASSPPTGGRQTQYF
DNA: TGTGCCAGCAGCCCCCCGACAGGGGGAAGACAGACCCAGTACTTC

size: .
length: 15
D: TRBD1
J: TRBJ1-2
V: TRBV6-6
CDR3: CASSYRQGSDLGYTF
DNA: TGTGCCAGCAGTTACCGACAGGGTTCAGACCTTGGCTACACCTTC

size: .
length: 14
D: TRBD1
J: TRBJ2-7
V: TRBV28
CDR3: CASSFRTGAYEQYF
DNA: TGTGCCAGCAGTTTTAGGACAGGAGCCTACGAGCAGTACTTC

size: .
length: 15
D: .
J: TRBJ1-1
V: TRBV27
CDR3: CASSFYAGAIGEAFF
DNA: TGTGCCAGCAGTTTTTACGCAGGGGCAATTGGTGAAGCTTTCTTT

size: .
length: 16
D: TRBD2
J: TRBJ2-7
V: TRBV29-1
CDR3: CSVERLAGVGSYEQYF
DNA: TGCAGCGTTGAAAGACTAGCGGGAGTTGGATCCTACGAGCAGTACTTC

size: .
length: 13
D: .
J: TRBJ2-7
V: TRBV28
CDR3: CASSSIKVGEQYF
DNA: TGTGCCAGCAGTTCAATAAAGGTGGGAGAGCAGTACTTC